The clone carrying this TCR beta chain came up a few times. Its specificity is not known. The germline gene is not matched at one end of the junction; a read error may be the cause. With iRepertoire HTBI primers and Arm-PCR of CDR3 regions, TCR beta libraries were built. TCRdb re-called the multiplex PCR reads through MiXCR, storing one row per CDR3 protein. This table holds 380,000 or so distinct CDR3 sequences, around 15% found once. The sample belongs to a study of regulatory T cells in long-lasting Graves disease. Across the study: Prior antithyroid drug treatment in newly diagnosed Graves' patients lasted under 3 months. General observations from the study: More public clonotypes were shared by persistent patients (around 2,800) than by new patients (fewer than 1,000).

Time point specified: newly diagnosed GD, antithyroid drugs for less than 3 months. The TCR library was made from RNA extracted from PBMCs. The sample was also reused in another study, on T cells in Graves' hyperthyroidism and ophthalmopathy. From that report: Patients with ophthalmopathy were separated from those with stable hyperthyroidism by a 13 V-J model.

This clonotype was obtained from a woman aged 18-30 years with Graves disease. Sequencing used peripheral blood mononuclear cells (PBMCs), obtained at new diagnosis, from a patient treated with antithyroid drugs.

For the CDR3, the DNA is TGTGCCAGCTCACCACTTCGACAGGGGGCGGGGGACACTGAAGCTCTCTTT. Its translation: CASSPLRQGAGDTEALF. V is TRBV18 and J is TRBJ1-1, with 10 bases identical to TRBD1. The CDR3 consists of 17 residues. Per the germline V gene, CDR1 is KGHSH and CDR2 is LQKENI.